These 15 T cell receptor beta chains were sequenced from one sample in a study of T cell responses to AZD1222 COVID-19 vaccine (dated by TCRdb to the early 2020s). The sample's time point label, decoded: about 28 days (+/-7) after the second vaccine dose. Libraries were prepared through the immunoSEQ multiplex PCR assay. TCRdb took this table from immuneACCESS and kept in-frame rearrangements with V and J called. Such tables lack part of the clones; where checked against another copy, unresolved V genes explain under half of the gap, and the rest is unexplained. This sample gives nearly 90,000 clones in total; about nine tenths of them show up just once. In total, the top ten clones hold more than 5% of the sample. This sample comprised peripheral blood, obtained 28 days after the second AZD1222 dose. These receptor sequences come from an adult who received the AZD1222 COVID-19 vaccine.

The rearrangement uses TRBV13 and TRBJ1-2, with no clear D. Germline V gene lookup returns CDR1 PRHDT and CDR2 FYEKMQ (reference sequence). The CDR3 runs 14 residues. V shed 5 bases and J shed 8 bases, with 18 bases lying between them. The CDR3 sequence: CASSLSPYGWGYTF. The CDR3 region has the DNA TGTGCCAGCAGCCTTAGTCCCTACGGGTGGGGCTACACCTTC.

V is TRBV14 and J is TRBJ1-1; the D is unclear. The CDR3 length is 14 residues. V was clipped by 4 bases and J by 3 bases, with 12 bases between them. CDR1 is SGHDN and CDR2 is FVKESK in the germline V gene. CDR3 amino acids: CASSPRNLDTEAFF. DNA of the CDR3: TGTGCCAGCAGCCCCAGGAACCTGGACACTGAAGCTTTCTTT.

The V and J genes are TRBV15 and TRBJ1-1; D unclear. V was trimmed by 3 bases and J by 4 bases, leaving 12 bases between them. CDR1 is LNHNV and CDR2 is YYDKDF in the germline V gene (reference sequence). The CDR3 has 14 amino acids. As DNA, the CDR3 is TGTGCCACCAGCAGGGATGTGGCCGCCACTGAAGCTTTCTTT. It translates to CATSRDVAATEAFF.

V gene TRBV7-2 combines with J gene TRBJ2-5; the match to TRBD1 covers 7 bases. J lost 1 base, V lost 2 bases, and 7 bases had no gene match. The CDR3 loop spans 16 amino acids. Germline V lookup: CDR1 SGHTA, CDR2 FQGNSA. As DNA, the CDR3 is TGTGCCAGCAGCTTAAGGGGGCTTGTGCCCCAAGAGACCCAGTACTTC. Encoded protein: CASSLRGLVPQETQYF.

The chain has TRBV27 and TRBJ2-7; possibly TRBD2 for D (6 bases). The CDR3 length is 15 residues. The germline CDR1 and CDR2 sequences are MNHEY and SMNVEV (reference sequence). Trimming shortened V by 3 bases and J by 7 bases, and 19 bases separated the two germline ends. CDR3 loop: CASSFRVGGAGEQYF. The CDR3 coding sequence is TGTGCCAGCAGTTTTCGGGTAGGTGGGGCGGGGGAGCAGTACTTC.

The chain carries TRBV5-4 and TRBJ2-3; weak D call: TRBD2 (6 bases). Per the germline V gene, CDR1 is SGHNT and CDR2 is YYREEE (reference sequence). The CDR3 runs to 16 residues. Trimming cost V 0 bases and J 5 bases, with 16 bases left between them. The CDR3 sequence: CASSLASRRGKDTQYF. CDR3 coding DNA: TGTGCCAGCAGCTTGGCCAGTCGCCGGGGGAAAGATACGCAGTATTTT.

This rearrangement joins TRBV19 to TRBJ1-4; possibly TRBD1 for D (6 bases). The length of the CDR3 is 14 residues. Trimming took off 6 bases at V and 7 bases at J, with 15 bases between the two ends. Germline CDR1 reads LNHDA; CDR2 reads SQIVND (reference sequence). CDR3 DNA sequence: TGTGCCAGTAGCAAGCGCGGGGGCACTGAAAAACTGTTTTTT. This translates into CASSKRGGTEKLFF.

The rearrangement links TRBV20-1 to TRBJ1-2; no firm D call. The CDR3 is made up of 11 amino acids. The V end lost 3 bases, the J end lost 7 bases, and 9 bases lay between the germline ends. Germline CDR1 and CDR2: DFQATT and SNEGSKA (reference sequence). The CDR3 DNA sequence: TGCAGTGCTAGCCTAGGAGGTGGCTACACCTTC. This gives the protein CSASLGGGYTF.

This clone was picked up a small number of times. Other DNA sequences of this sample code for an identical CDR3. This sequence joins TRBV4-1 and TRBJ1-1, with TRBD1 identical over 9 bases. J lost 5 bases, V lost 3 bases, and 1 base had no gene match. Germline CDR1 MGHRA, CDR2 YSYEKL. The CDR3 consists of 13 residues. The CDR3 here is CASSQGTGTEAFF. Here the CDR3 DNA reads TGCGCCAGCAGCCAGGGGACAGGGACTGAAGCTTTCTTT.

The rearrangement uses TRBV6-1 and TRBJ1-3, with 7 bases matching TRBD1. The ends lost 4 bases at V and 0 bases at J; junction bases unmatched: 12. CDR3 length: 18 amino acids. Germline CDR1 reads MNHNS; CDR2 reads SASEGT. The CDR3 DNA is TGTGCCAGCAGTGGTTCCTGGACAGGTCGGAGCTCTGGAAACACCATATATTTT. Its translation: CASSGSWTGRSSGNTIYF.

V usage is TRBV7-9 and J usage is TRBJ1-2; D is possibly TRBD1 (6 bases). V was trimmed by 5 bases and J by 1 base, leaving 17 bases between them. The CDR3 runs 16 residues. Germline assignment: CDR1 SEHNR and CDR2 FQNEAQ (reference sequence). The CDR3 DNA reads as TGTGCCAGCAGCCCGACGTTAGGGGGGATTAACTATGGCTACACCTTC. This gives the protein CASSPTLGGINYGYTF.

The rearrangement links TRBV7-2 to TRBJ1-3, with D unclear. This CDR3 region has 12 residues. The V gene lost 6 bases and the J gene lost 4 bases, with 7 bases spanning the gap. Germline loops: CDR1 SGHTA, CDR2 FQGNSA. DNA of the CDR3: TGTGCCAGCAGTTTCTTCGGAAACACCATATATTTT. Protein sequence: CASSFFGNTIYF.

The chain recombines TRBV6-2 or TRBV6-3 with TRBJ1-2; D unresolved. Germline V gene lookup returns CDR1 MNHEY and CDR2 SVGEGT. Trimming shortened V by 5 bases and J by 2 bases, and 15 bases separated the two germline ends. The CDR3 runs 15 residues. The CDR3 coding sequence is TGTGCCAGCAGTAAGGGAGACCGAACAAACTATGGCTACACCTTC. It yields the protein CASSKGDRTNYGYTF.

The chain recombines TRBV5-4 with TRBJ2-1, with 7 bases aligning to TRBD1. From germline, CDR1 is SGHNT and CDR2 YYREEE (reference sequence). V was pared by 4 bases and J by 2 bases, with 9 bases of the junction left unmatched. This CDR3 region has 16 residues. The CDR3: CASSLGQQLPYNEQFF. As DNA, the CDR3 is TGTGCCAGCAGCCTGGGACAGCAACTCCCCTACAATGAGCAGTTCTTC.

CDR3: CASSFGSNEKLFF. CDR3 DNA sequence: TGTGCCAGCAGTTTCGGCTCTAATGAAAAACTGTTTTTT. The chain employs TRBV28 and TRBJ1-4; D call uncertain. The V end lost 3 bases, the J end lost 3 bases, and 5 bases lay between the germline ends. This CDR3 comprises 13 residues. Per germline, CDR1 MDHEN and CDR2 SYDVKM.